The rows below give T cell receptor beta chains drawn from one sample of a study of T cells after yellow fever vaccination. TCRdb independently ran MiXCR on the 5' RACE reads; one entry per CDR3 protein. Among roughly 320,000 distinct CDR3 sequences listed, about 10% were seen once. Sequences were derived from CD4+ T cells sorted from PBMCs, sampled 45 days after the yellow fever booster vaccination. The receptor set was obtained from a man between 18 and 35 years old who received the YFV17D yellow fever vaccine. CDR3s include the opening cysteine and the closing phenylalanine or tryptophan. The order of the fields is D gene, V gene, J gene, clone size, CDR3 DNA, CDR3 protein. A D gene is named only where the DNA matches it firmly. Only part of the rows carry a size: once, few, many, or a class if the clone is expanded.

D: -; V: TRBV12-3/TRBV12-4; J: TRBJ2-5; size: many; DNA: TGTGCCAGCAGTAGATCGCCGGAGACCCAGTACTTC; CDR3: CASSRSPETQYF
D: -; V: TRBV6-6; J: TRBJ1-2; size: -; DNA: TGTGCCAGCGGGACCGGGACAAGCGATGGCTACACCTTC; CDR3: CASGTGTSDGYTF
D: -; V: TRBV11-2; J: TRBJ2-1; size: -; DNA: TGTGCCAGCAGCCAGATTAGGGAAAGGGGACAGTTCTTC; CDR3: CASSQIRERGQFF
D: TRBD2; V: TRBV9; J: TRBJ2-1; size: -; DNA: TGTGCCAGCAGTCTAGCGGGGGGGCCATGGAATGAGCAGTTCTTC; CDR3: CASSLAGGPWNEQFF
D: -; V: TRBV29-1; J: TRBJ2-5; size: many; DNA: TGCAGCGTTGATTTTCCAGCAGGCGAGACCCAGTACTTC; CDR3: CSVDFPAGETQYF
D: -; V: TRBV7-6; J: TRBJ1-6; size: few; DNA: TGTGCCAGCAGCTTAGCGCCGGGGGGTTCACCCCTCCACTTT; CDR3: CASSLAPGGSPLHF
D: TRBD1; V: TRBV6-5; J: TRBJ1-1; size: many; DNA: TGTGCCAGCAGTCCGGGACAGATGAACACTGAAGCTTTCTTT; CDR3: CASSPGQMNTEAFF
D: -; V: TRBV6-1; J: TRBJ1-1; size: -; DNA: TGTGCCAGCAGTGTTTTCTCGGTGTATGAAGCTTTCTTT; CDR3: CASSVFSVYEAFF
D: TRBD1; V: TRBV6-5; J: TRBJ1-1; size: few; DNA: TGTGCCAGCAGTCCTGGACAGGCGACTGAAGCTTTCTTT; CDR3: CASSPGQATEAFF
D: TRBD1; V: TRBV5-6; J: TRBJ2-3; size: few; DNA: TGTGCCAGCAGCCTACTGACAGGGGATTTTATTGCAGATACGCAGTATTTT; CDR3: CASSLLTGDFIADTQYF
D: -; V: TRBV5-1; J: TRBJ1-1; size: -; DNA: TGCGCCAGCAGCTTGGTGCCCAGCGGTGAAGCTTTCTTT; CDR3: CASSLVPSGEAFF
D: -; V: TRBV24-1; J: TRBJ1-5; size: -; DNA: TGTGCCCCGCAGGGACCGCCCCAGCATTTT; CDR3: CAPQGPPQHF
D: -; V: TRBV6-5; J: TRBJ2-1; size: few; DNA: TGTGCCAGCAGTTCGCCCGAGGGTCGACTCGAGCAGTTCTTC; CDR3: CASSSPEGRLEQFF
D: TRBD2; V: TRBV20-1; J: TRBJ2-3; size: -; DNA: TGCAGTGCTAGAGATCCGGGGGGAGGCCAGTATTTT; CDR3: CSARDPGGGQYF
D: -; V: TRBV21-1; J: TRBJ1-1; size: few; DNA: TGTGCCAGCAGCAAATTTGAGACAGGGGGCTGGGCAGCTTTCTTT; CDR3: CASSKFETGGWAAFF
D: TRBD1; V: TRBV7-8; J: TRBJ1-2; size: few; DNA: TGTGCCAGCAGCTCAATTGGACAGGGGTCCGGGAACTATGGCTACACCTTC; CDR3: CASSSIGQGSGNYGYTF
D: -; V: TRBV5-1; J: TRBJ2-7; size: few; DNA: TGCGCCAGCAGCTTGGTTTCGGACACCTCCTACGAGCAGTACTTC; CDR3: CASSLVSDTSYEQYF
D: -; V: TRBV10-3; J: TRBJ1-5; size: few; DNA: TGTGCCATCAGGGCCCAGGGTCAGTTGAGCAATCAGCCCCAGCATTTT; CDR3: CAIRAQGQLSNQPQHF
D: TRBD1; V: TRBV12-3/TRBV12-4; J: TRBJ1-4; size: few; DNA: TGTGCCAGCAGTAGCCAGGGGGTTGATGAAAAACTGTTTTTT; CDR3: CASSSQGVDEKLFF
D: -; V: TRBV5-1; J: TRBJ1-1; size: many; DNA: TGCGCCAGCAGCTCTGCTGGGGTCACGAACACTGAAGCTTTCTTT; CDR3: CASSSAGVTNTEAFF
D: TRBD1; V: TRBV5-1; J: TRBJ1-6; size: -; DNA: TGCGCCAGCAGCCGCGGGACAGTTGATAATTCACCCCTCCACTTT; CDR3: CASSRGTVDNSPLHF
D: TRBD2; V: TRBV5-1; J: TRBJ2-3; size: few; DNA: TGCGCCAGCAGCAGGTGGACTAGCGGGGGGGGAGATACGCAGTATTTT; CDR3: CASSRWTSGGGDTQYF
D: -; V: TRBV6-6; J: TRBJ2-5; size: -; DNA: TGTGCCAGCAATCCACGGGGGCCGGGGGAGACCCAGTACTTC; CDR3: CASNPRGPGETQYF
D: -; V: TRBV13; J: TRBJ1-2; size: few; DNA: TGTGCCAGCACCTTGGGGATAAAAAGTACTGGCTACACCTTC; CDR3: CASTLGIKSTGYTF
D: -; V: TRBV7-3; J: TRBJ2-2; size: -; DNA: TGTGCCAGCAGCTTAATTGGCGGGGCCGGGGAGCTGTTTTTT; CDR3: CASSLIGGAGELFF
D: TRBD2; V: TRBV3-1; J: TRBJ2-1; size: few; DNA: TGTGCCAGCAGCCAAGATATCCTAGCGGGGGGGAGCTCCTACAATGAGCAGTTCTTC; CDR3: CASSQDILAGGSSYNEQFF
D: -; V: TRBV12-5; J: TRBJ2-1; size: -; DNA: TGTGCTAGTGGTTTGGTACCCAACTACAATGAGCAGTTCTTC; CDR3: CASGLVPNYNEQFF
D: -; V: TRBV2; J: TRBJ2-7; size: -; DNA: TGTGCCGGCAGGGCATCCTACGAGCAGTACTTC; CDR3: CAGRASYEQYF
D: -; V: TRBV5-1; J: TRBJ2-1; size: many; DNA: TGCGCCAGCAGCTTAGGGGATTACTACAATGAGCAGTTCTTC; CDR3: CASSLGDYYNEQFF
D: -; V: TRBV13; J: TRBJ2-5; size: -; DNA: TGTGCCAGCAGCCCCGGCCGGTACTCAGGGGCCCACGAGACCCAGTACTTC; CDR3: CASSPGRYSGAHETQYF
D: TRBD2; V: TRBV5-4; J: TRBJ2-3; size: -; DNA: TGTGCCAGCAGCTCGCTAGCGGGGCGTGACACAGATACGCAGTATTTT; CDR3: CASSSLAGRDTDTQYF
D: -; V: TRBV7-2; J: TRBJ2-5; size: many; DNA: TGTGCCAGCAGCTTAGTAACGGGAAAAGAGACCCAGTACTTC; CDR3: CASSLVTGKETQYF
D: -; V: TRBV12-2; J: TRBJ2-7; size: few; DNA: TGTGCAAGTCGCTTACAAGCGGTATCGGGGAGGACCCCCTCCTACGAGCAGTACTTC; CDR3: CASRLQAVSGRTPSYEQYF
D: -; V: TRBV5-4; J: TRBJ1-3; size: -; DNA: TGTGCCAGCAGCTCCGGGGTGCTTGAAGGAAACACCATATATTTT; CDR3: CASSSGVLEGNTIYF
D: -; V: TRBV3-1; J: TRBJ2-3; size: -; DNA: TGTGCCAGCAGCCAAGATTTGGAAGGTCCGCAGTATTTT; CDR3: CASSQDLEGPQYF
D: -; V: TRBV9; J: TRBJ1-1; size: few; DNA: TGTGCCAGCAGCTTACCTCAGGGGGAAGCTTTCTTT; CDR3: CASSLPQGEAFF
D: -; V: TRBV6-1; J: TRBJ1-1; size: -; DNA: TGTGCCAGCAGTGAATGGGGCCACGGGAACACTGAAGCTTTCTTT; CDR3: CASSEWGHGNTEAFF
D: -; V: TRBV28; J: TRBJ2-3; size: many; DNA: TGTGCCAGCACCCCAGGTCCCACAGATACGCAGTATTTT; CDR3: CASTPGPTDTQYF
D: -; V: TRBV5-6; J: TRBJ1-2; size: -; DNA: TGTGCCAGCAGCTTGGAGGGGCCCTATGGCTACACCTTC; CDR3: CASSLEGPYGYTF
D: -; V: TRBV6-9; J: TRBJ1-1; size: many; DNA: TGTGCCAGCAGTTATTCTCAGAACACTGAAGCTTTCTTT; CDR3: CASSYSQNTEAFF
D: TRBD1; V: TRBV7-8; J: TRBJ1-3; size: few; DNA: TGTGCCAGCAGCTTAACTAACAGGGGTGGAAACACCATATATTTT; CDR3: CASSLTNRGGNTIYF
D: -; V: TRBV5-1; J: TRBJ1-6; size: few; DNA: TGCGCCAGCAGCTTGGACGGCAGGAGCTCCTATAATTCACCCCTCCACTTT; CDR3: CASSLDGRSSYNSPLHF
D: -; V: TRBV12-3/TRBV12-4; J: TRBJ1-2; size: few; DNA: TGTGCCAGCAGGTCTAGCGCCAGGGTGGACTACACCTTC; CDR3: CASRSSARVDYTF
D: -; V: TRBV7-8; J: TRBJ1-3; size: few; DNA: TGTGCCAGCAGCTTCGCTGGGGGCGGTGGAAACACCATATATTTT; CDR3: CASSFAGGGGNTIYF
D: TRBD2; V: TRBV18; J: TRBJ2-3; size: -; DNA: TGTGCCAGCTCACCAGGGAGGGGCCAGATTGGAGATACGCAGTATTTT; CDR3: CASSPGRGQIGDTQYF
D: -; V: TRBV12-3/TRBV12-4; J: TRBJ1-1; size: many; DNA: TGTGCCAGCAGTTTAACGGGGTCGACTGAAGCTTTCTTT; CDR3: CASSLTGSTEAFF
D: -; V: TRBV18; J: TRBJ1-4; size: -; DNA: TGTGCCAGCTCACCGATAGGGGGAAGCTCAACTAATGAAAAACTGTTTTTT; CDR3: CASSPIGGSSTNEKLFF
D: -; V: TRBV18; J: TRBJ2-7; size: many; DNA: TGTGCCAGCTCAATTCAGGGTTCCTACGAGCAGTACTTC; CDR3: CASSIQGSYEQYF
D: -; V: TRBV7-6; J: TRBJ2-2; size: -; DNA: TGTGCCAGCAGCCCCGGACAGCTCCTAACACCCGGGGAGCTGTTTTTT; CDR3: CASSPGQLLTPGELFF